These 2 T cell receptor beta chains came from one sample sequenced in a study of CD8 T cells in ankylosing spondylitis. Via MiXCR, TCRdb re-called the 5' RACE reads, giving one row per CDR3 protein. Among about 360,000 distinct CDR3 sequences listed, roughly 20% were seen once. Sequenced sample: blood, either unsorted or a sorted T cell fraction (not recorded which). The receptors shown here come from a male donor with ankylosing spondylitis or in good health (not recorded which).

This chain links TRBV5-1 with TRBJ2-7; TRBD1 aligns across 9 bases. Germline V lookup: CDR1 SGHRS, CDR2 YFSETQ. V shed 5 bases, J shed 3 bases, and the junction held 3 bases outside the gene matches. CDR3 size: 13 residues. CDR3 sequence reads: CASRTGGDYEQYF. The CDR3 DNA follows: TGCGCCAGCAGGACAGGGGGGGACTACGAGCAGTACTTC.

This chain connects TRBV27 to TRBJ2-6, with D perhaps TRBD2 (6 bases). Trimming took 2 bases from V and 2 from J, leaving 10 bases between them. The CDR3 consists of 16 residues. Germline V gene lookup returns CDR1 MNHEY and CDR2 SMNVEV (reference sequence). CDR3 in amino acids: CASSLGGYAGANVLTF. As DNA, the CDR3 is TGTGCCAGCAGTTTAGGGGGGTACGCTGGGGCCAACGTCCTGACTTTC.